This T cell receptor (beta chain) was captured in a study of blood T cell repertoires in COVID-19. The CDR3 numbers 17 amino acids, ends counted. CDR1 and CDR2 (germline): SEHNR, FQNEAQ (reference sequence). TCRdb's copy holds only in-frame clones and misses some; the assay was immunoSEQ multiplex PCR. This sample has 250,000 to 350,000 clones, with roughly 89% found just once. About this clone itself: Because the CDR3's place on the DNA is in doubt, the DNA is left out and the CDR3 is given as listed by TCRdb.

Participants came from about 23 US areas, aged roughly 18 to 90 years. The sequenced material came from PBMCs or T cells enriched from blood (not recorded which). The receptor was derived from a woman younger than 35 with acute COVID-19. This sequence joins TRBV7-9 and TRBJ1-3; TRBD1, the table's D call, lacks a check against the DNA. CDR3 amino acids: CASSPAGGAFFGNTIYF.